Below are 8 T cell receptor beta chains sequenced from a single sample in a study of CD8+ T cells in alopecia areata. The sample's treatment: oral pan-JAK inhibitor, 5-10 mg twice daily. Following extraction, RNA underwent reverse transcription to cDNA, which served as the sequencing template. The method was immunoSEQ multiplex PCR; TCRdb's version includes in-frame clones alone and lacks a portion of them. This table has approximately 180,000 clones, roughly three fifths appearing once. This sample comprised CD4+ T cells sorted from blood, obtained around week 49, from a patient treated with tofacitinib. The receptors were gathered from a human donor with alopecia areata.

This CDR3 reads CASTSSQETQYF. The CDR3 nucleotides read TGTGCCAGCACCAGTTCCCAAGAGACCCAGTACTTC. This chain connects TRBV6-1 to TRBJ2-5; the D is unclear. The V gene's germline CDR1 is MNHNS and CDR2 SASEGT. V gave up 7 bases and J gave up 1 base, with 7 bases separating them. CDR3 length: 12 amino acids.

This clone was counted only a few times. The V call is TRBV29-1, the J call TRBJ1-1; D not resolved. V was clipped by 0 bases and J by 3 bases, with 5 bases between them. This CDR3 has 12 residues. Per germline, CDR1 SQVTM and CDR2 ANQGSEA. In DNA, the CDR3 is TGCAGCGTTGAAGAGGGTGACACTGAAGCTTTCTTT. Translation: CSVEEGDTEAFF.

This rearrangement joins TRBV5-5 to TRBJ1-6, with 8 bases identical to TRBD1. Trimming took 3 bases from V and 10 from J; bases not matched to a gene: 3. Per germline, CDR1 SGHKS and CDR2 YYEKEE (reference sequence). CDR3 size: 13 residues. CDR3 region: CASSSRGHSPLHF. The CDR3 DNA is TGTGCCAGCAGCTCCAGGGGGCACTCACCCCTCCACTTT.

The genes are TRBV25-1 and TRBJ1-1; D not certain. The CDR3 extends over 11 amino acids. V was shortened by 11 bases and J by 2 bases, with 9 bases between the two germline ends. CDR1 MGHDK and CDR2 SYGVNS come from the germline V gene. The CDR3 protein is CAASSNTEAFF. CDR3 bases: TGTGCCGCCAGTAGCAACACTGAAGCTTTCTTT. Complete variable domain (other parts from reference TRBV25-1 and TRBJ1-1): EADIYQTPRYLVIGTGKKITLECSQTMGHDKMYWYQQDPGMELHLIHYSYGVNSTEKGDLSSESTVSRIRTEHFPLTLESARPSHTSQYLCAASSNTEAFFGQGTRLTVV.

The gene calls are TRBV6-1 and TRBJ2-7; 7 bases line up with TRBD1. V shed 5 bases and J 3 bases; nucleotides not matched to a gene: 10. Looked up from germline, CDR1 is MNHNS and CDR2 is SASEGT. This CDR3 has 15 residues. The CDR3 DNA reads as TGTGCCAGCAGTCCCAACCCGGGACAGCTCTACGAGCAGTACTTC. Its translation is CASSPNPGQLYEQYF.

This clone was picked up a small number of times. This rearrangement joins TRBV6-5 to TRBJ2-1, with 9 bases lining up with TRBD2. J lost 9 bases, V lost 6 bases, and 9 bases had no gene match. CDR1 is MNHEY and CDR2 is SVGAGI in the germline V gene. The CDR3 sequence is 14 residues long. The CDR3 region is CASRDPGTSSEQFF. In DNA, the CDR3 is TGTGCCAGCAGGGACCCCGGGACTAGCAGTGAGCAGTTCTTC.

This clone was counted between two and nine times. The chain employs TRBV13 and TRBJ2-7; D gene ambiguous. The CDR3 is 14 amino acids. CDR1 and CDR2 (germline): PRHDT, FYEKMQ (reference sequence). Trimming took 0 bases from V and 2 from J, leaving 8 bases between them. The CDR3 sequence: CASSLGPNAYEQYF. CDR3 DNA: TGTGCCAGCAGCTTAGGGCCGAATGCCTACGAGCAGTACTTC.

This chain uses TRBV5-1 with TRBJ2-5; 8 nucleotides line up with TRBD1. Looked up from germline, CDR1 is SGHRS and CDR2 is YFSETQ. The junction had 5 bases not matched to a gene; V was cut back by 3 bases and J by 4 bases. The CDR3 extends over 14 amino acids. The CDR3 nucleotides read TGCGCCAGCAGCTCCCGGACAGGGCGAGAGACCCAGTACTTC. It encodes CASSSRTGRETQYF.